In its sample, the clone carrying this TCR beta chain was seen many times. Antigen unknown. This CDR3 comprises 14 residues. V was cut by 6 bases and J by 4 bases, with 18 bases left in between. The germline V gene encodes CDR1 DFQATT and CDR2 SNEGSKA (reference sequence). This sample is drawn from a study of identical twins. MiXCR, applied by TCRdb to the 5' RACE reads, yields one record per CDR3 protein. This sample has a few hundred thousand distinct CDR3 sequences, with approximately 8.3% found just once. Findings and limits, study-wide: Beta clonotypes that were abundant in cord blood contained fewer insertions, a pattern absent from memory repertoires. In monozygotic twins, models underestimated the sharing of out-of-frame TCR alpha. Low generation-probability sequences were in excess among twin-shared out-of-frame alpha sequences. The study based its conclusions on cross-sectional statistical analysis and did not follow the same donors.

These data are also associated with another study on yellow fever vaccine responses in identical twins.

The clonotype originates from a woman in her late teens or twenties in good health. The rearrangement links TRBV20-1 to TRBJ2-5; D is ambiguous. Sequenced input: CD8+ T cells sorted from blood. The CDR3 DNA reads as TGCAGTGCCAAGGTGAAGGGCTGGGGAGAGACCCAGTACTTC. Translated, it gives CSAKVKGWGETQYF.